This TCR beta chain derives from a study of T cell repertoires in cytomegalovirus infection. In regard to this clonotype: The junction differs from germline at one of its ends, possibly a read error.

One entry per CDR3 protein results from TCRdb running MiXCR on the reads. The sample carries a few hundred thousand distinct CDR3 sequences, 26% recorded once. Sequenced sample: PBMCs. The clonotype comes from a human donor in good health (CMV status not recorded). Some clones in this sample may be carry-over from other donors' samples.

The CDR3 is CASSVAGDCYNEQFF. The DNA of the CDR3 is TGTGCTAGCAGCGTAGCGGGAGACTGCTACAATGAGCAGTTCTTC. The chain has TRBV7-7 and TRBJ2-1; 9 bases match TRBD2. This CDR3 is built from 15 residues. CDR1 is SSHAT and CDR2 is FNYEAQ in the germline V gene (reference sequence). The complete variable domain, with remaining parts taken from reference TRBV7-7 and TRBJ2-1, reads GAGVSQSPRYKVTKRGQDVTLRCDPISSHATLYWYQQALGQGPEFLTYFNYEAQPDKSGLPSDRFSAERPEGSISTLTIQRTEQRDSAMYRCASSVAGDCYNEQFFGPGTRLTVL.